This T cell receptor (beta chain) comes out of a study of blood T cell repertoires in COVID-19 (dated by TCRdb to about 2020). Notes on the research overall: Collaborator samples came from the United States, Italy and Spain and covered acute and convalescent phases of COVID-19. Where available, HLA class I and class II types were obtained from metadata supplied by the sample provider rather than from assay-based typing. Samples came from the ongoing ImmuneRACE study (first 160 participants) plus 1,254 subjects from 6 global collaborators. The repertoires were released in a freely available public database meant as a resource for research on the immune response to SARS-CoV-2. The prospective study material was composed of cDNA or gDNA derived from T cells, B-cell-depleted T cells, or PBMCs. Deeply sampled blood TCRbeta repertoires from subjects exposed to, actively infected with, or recovered from COVID-19 were included in the dataset. A de-identified subject ID, COVID-19 status, age in years and sex were almost always included in the sample metadata.

From a lookup of the germline V gene (reference sequence), CDR1 and CDR2 are LNHDA and SQIVND. The CDR3 starts with the cysteine, ends with the phenylalanine, and has 14 residues. Kept here is only the CDR3 DNA, which spans 42 bases and is read in frame from base 1. The junction carries 16 bases between V and J, which are trimmed by 4 bases and 7 bases respectively. Collaborating institutions collected whole blood in K2EDTA tubes following their own protocols. For TCRbeta analysis, collaborator samples were shipped as frozen whole blood, as isolated PBMCs, or as DNA extracted from either sample type. Comment on this clone: The antigen it recognizes is unknown. No quality values exist for individual bases; no much larger clone is one base distant.

TCRbeta CDR3 regions were amplified from genomic DNA by means of the immunoSEQ Assay, a bias-controlled multiplex PCR. In the paper's pipeline: The number of nucleated cells in each sample was estimated by amplification of reference gene primers within the assay. To quantify the absolute abundance of each unique TCRbeta CDR3 rearrangement, sequence reads were collapsed and filtered. For each sample, productive Simpson clonality was calculated by taking the square root of Simpson's diversity index across productive rearrangements. Not all clones reach the TCRdb copy of this immuneACCESS table, which keeps in-frame sequences only. Checked studies attribute under half of the gap to unresolved V genes and leave the rest unexplained. The D gene and trimming were derived from the DNA, and the V and J assignments and clone size from that table. A total of hundreds of thousands of clones appear in this sample, 85% to 90% of them only once. More than 4% of the sample goes to the ten largest clones.

General findings and caveats noted by the study authors: How much clinical and demographic metadata was included differed by source and by participant, and the metadata was provided uncurated.

The sequenced sample consisted of peripheral blood. The sequence came from a woman aged 25 to 45 with acute or convalescent COVID-19. The chain employs TRBV19 and TRBJ1-2; the D region possibly corresponds to TRBD1 (5 bases align). The bases read TGTGCCAGTAGTACACCAGGGACTTTGACTGGCTACACCTTC. Its translation is CASSTPGTLTGYTF.